The rows below give T cell receptor beta chains drawn from one sample of a study of T cell responses to AZD1222 COVID-19 vaccine. Produced via immunoSEQ multiplex PCR; TCRdb's table is partial and in-frame only. Counted here are tens of thousands of clones, about nine tenths occurring once; the ten biggest clones make up 10% to 13%. The sequences come from peripheral blood, collected on day 0 of AZD1222 vaccination. The receptor source for this set is an adult in good health. Both conserved end residues are part of each CDR3. A D gene is named only where the DNA matches it firmly. Clone size is shown for a subset of rows, as once, few, many or a class of expanded clone.

D	V	J	size	CDR3	DNA
NA	TRBV3-1/TRBV3-2	TRBJ1-1	once	CASSQRASGSAEAFF	TGTGCCAGCAGCCAGAGGGCCTCAGGGAGCGCTGAAGCTTTCTTT
TRBD2	TRBV3-1/TRBV3-2	TRBJ2-5	NA	CASSIRTSGGETQYF	TGTGCCAGCAGCATTCGGACTAGCGGGGGGGAGACCCAGTACTTC
NA	TRBV5-5	TRBJ2-5	NA	CASSLGEETQYF	TGTGCCAGCAGCTTGGGGGAAGAGACCCAGTACTTC
NA	TRBV2	TRBJ2-2	NA	CASSAGFGELFF	TGTGCCAGCAGTGCAGGGTTCGGGGAGCTGTTTTTT
NA	TRBV12-3/TRBV12-4	TRBJ1-5	NA	CASSFSVGQPQHF	TGTGCCAGCAGTTTTTCTGTGGGTCAGCCCCAGCATTTT
TRBD1	TRBV6-6	TRBJ1-6	NA	CASRKPPGQGLSPLHF	TGTGCCAGCAGAAAGCCCCCGGGACAGGGCCTTTCACCCCTCCACTTT
TRBD1	TRBV5-6	TRBJ2-7	NA	CASIRQGFYEQYF	TGTGCCAGCATCCGACAGGGGTTCTACGAGCAGTACTTC
NA	TRBV19	TRBJ2-2	NA	CASRGHANTGELFF	TGTGCCAGTAGGGGCCACGCGAACACCGGGGAGCTGTTTTTT
NA	TRBV21-1	TRBJ2-5	once	CASRKRYQETQYF	TGTGCCAGCAGGAAGAGGTACCAAGAGACCCAGTACTTC
NA	TRBV5-1	TRBJ2-1	NA	CASSGGRIGEQFF	TGCGCCAGCAGCGGGGGACGTATCGGGGAGCAGTTCTTC
NA	TRBV2	TRBJ1-1	NA	CASSESGVGAEAFF	TGTGCCAGCAGTGAGTCGGGGGTTGGCGCTGAAGCTTTCTTT
NA	TRBV6-5	TRBJ2-7	NA	CASSYSALDVQYF	TGTGCCAGCAGTTACTCGGCCCTAGACGTGCAGTACTTC
NA	TRBV14	TRBJ1-2	NA	CASSQGPVGLLVYGYTF	TGTGCCAGCAGTCAGGGTCCCGTTGGATTGTTGGTCTATGGCTACACCTTC
NA	TRBV14	TRBJ2-1	NA	CASSQQGIEQFF	TGTGCCAGCAGCCAACAGGGGATTGAGCAGTTCTTC
NA	TRBV7-7	TRBJ2-1	NA	CASSEYTPPSYEQFF	TGTGCCAGCAGCGAGTATACCCCCCCCAGCTATGAGCAGTTCTTC
NA	TRBV7-8	TRBJ2-1	NA	CASSLQGRKANEQFF	TGTGCCAGCAGCTTACAGGGGAGGAAAGCCAATGAGCAGTTCTTC
NA	TRBV10-2	TRBJ2-3	NA	CASSRDNRGDTQYF	TGCGCCAGCAGCCGGGACAACCGAGGAGATACGCAGTATTTT
NA	TRBV19	TRBJ2-2	few	CASSRSNMGTGELFF	TGTGCCAGTAGCCGCTCCAACATGGGGACCGGGGAGCTGTTTTTT
NA	TRBV12-3/TRBV12-4	TRBJ1-2	NA	CASQLTYGYTF	TGTGCCAGTCAGCTAACCTATGGCTACACCTTC
TRBD2	TRBV5-1	TRBJ2-5	NA	CASSPRTSGSSETQYF	TGCGCCAGCAGCCCTAGGACTAGCGGGAGCAGTGAGACCCAGTACTTC
NA	TRBV11-3	TRBJ2-5	NA	CASSLSGAPQETQYF	TGTGCCAGCAGCTTGTCCGGGGCCCCACAAGAGACCCAGTACTTC
NA	TRBV27	TRBJ2-7	NA	CASSLRGPYEQYF	TGTGCCAGCAGTTTAAGGGGCCCTTACGAGCAGTACTTC
TRBD2	TRBV10-2	TRBJ2-3	NA	CASSALNYGTSAQYF	TGCGCCAGCAGTGCCTTGAACTATGGGACTAGCGCGCAGTATTTT
TRBD1	TRBV23-1	TRBJ1-1	NA	CASSRDRGGAFF	TGCGCCAGCAGTAGGGACAGGGGGGGAGCTTTCTTT
NA	TRBV4-1	TRBJ1-2	NA	CASSQGAGPLSHGYTF	TGCGCCAGCAGCCAAGGAGCAGGGCCGCTCTCTCATGGCTACACCTTC
TRBD2	TRBV27	TRBJ2-1	few	CASSPTGLAVFGQFF	TGTGCCAGCAGTCCCACTGGACTAGCGGTGTTTGGGCAGTTCTTC
TRBD2	TRBV11-2	TRBJ2-3	NA	CASSFSGGEVGQYF	TGTGCCAGCAGCTTTAGCGGGGGGGAGGTCGGGCAGTATTTT
NA	TRBV28	TRBJ1-5	NA	CASSLWMGNQPQHF	TGTGCCAGCAGTTTATGGATGGGGAATCAGCCCCAGCATTTT
NA	TRBV5-1	TRBJ1-1	NA	CASSASVDGTEAFF	TGCGCCAGCAGCGCGTCGGTGGACGGCACTGAAGCTTTCTTT
NA	TRBV19	TRBJ1-2	NA	CASSTRDNYGYTF	TGTGCCAGTAGTACTCGGGATAACTATGGCTACACCTTC
TRBD1	TRBV5-4	TRBJ2-7	NA	CASSSDRGGPYEQYF	TGTGCCAGCAGTTCTGACAGGGGGGGTCCCTACGAGCAGTACTTC
NA	TRBV10-2	TRBJ1-5	NA	CASSESGPDQPQHF	TGCGCCAGCAGTGAGTCCGGACCCGATCAGCCCCAGCATTTT
NA	TRBV2	TRBJ1-1	few	CASSFNSNTEAFF	TGTGCCAGCAGCTTCAACAGCAACACTGAAGCTTTCTTT